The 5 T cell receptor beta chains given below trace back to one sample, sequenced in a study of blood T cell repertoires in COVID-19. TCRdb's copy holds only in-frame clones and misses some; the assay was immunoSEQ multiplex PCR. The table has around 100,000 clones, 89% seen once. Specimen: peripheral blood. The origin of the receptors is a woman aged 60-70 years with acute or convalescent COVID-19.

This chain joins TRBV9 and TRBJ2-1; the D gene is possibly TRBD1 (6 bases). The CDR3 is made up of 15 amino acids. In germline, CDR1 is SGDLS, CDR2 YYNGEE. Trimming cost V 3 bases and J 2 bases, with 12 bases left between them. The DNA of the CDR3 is TGTGCCAGCAGCGCCCCAGGGACAACCTACAATGAGCAGTTCTTC. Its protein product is CASSAPGTTYNEQFF.

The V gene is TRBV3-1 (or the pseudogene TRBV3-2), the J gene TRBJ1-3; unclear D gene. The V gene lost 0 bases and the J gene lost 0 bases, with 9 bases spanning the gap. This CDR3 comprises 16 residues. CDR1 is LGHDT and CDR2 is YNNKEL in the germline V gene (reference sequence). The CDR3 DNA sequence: TGTGCCAGCAGCCAAGATACTTCAAGCTCTGGAAACACCATATATTTT. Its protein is CASSQDTSSSGNTIYF.

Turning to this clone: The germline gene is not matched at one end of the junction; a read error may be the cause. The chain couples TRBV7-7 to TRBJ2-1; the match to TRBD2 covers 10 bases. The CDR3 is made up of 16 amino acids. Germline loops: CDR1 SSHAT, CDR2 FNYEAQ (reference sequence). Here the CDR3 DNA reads TGTGCTAGCAGCTTATCGGAGCTAGCGGGAGTGAATGAGCAGTTCTTC. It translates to CASSLSELAGVNEQFF.

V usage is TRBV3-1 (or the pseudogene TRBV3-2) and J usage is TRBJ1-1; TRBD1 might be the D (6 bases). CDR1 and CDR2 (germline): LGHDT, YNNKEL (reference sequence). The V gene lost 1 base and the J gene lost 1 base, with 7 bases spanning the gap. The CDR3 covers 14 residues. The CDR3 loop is CASSQVGGNTEAFF. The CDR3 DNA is TGTGCCAGCAGCCAAGTAGGGGGGAACACTGAAGCTTTCTTT.

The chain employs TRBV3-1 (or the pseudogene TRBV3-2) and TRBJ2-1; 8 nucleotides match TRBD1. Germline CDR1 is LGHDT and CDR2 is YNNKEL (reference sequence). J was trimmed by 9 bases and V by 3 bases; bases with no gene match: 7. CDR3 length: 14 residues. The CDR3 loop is CASSQGQALIEQFF. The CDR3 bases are TGTGCCAGCAGCCAGGGACAGGCGCTGATTGAGCAGTTCTTC.